The rows below give T cell receptor beta chains drawn from one sample of a study of cytomegalovirus exposure and HLA in healthy donors. Some clones are missing from TCRdb's copy, which holds only in-frame ones; the method was immunoSEQ multiplex PCR. Of some 90,000 clones in the sample, about two thirds were seen once. The sequenced sample consisted of PBMCs. The receptor set was obtained from a boy younger than 18 in good health and CMV-seropositive. Both conserved end residues are part of each CDR3. D genes are given only for firm matches. Expanded clones are given a class, and other clones once, few, many or no size at all.

V gene,J gene,D gene,clone size,CDR3 protein,CDR3 DNA
TRBV7-8,TRBJ1-5,NA,NA,CASRPGNREGPQHF,TGTGCCAGCAGGCCGGGAAACAGGGAGGGGCCCCAGCATTTT
TRBV20-1,TRBJ2-7,TRBD2,NA,CSASAGVEQYF,TGCAGTGCTAGTGCGGGAGTTGAGCAGTACTTC
TRBV27,TRBJ2-7,TRBD1,NA,CASSSQGAYEQYF,TGTGCCAGCAGTTCGCAGGGGGCCTACGAGCAGTACTTC
TRBV2,TRBJ1-5,NA,few,CASSERRNQPQHF,TGTGCCAGCAGTGAAAGGAGAAATCAGCCCCAGCATTTT
TRBV7-9,TRBJ1-4,TRBD1,NA,CASSLGGSQGAVGEKLFF,TGTGCCAGCAGCTTAGGCGGTTCACAGGGGGCCGTTGGGGAAAAACTGTTTTTT
TRBV6-5,TRBJ2-2,NA,NA,CASTRGAGELFF,TGTGCCAGCACACGGGGAGCCGGGGAGCTGTTTTTT
TRBV18,TRBJ2-1,NA,few,CASSPGSMREQFF,TGTGCCAGCTCACCCGGGTCCATGAGGGAGCAGTTCTTC
TRBV7-9,TRBJ1-2,TRBD1,few,CASSQKGTERDYGYTF,TGTGCCAGCAGCCAAAAAGGGACAGAGCGCGACTATGGCTACACCTTC
TRBV7-7,TRBJ2-7,TRBD2,NA,CASSLVLAGVSEQYF,TGTGCTAGCAGCTTAGTACTAGCGGGAGTTTCCGAGCAGTACTTC
TRBV6-1,TRBJ2-1,TRBD1,NA,CASSVPTGVNEQFF,TGTGCCAGCAGTGTACCGACAGGGGTGAATGAGCAGTTCTTC
TRBV5-1,TRBJ2-1,NA,NA,CASSLAGSSYNEQFF,TGCGCCAGCAGCTTGGCGGGGAGCTCCTACAATGAGCAGTTCTTC